The next 24 T cell receptor beta chains were all read from a single sample in a study of CD4 T cells in relation to SARS-CoV-2 and coronaviruses. Their specific antigens are unknown. The unexposed donors gave CD4+ T cells in 2011-2018, prior to COVID-19. CD4+ T cells were isolated from the cells after about nine days of culture. Repertoires were generated with immunoSEQ multiplex PCR, while TCRdb's copy carries only in-frame clones and drops some. Among about 20,000 clones listed, around 80% were seen once. The sample taken for sequencing was CD4+ T cells from PBMCs, cultured in vitro. Source of these receptors: a human donor in good health.

V and J are TRBV24-1 and TRBJ2-5; weak D call: TRBD1 (5 bases). V gave up 1 base and J gave up 5 bases, with 16 bases separating them. This CDR3 has 16 residues. Per germline, CDR1 KGHDR and CDR2 SFDVKD. The CDR3 loop reads CATSDFGQGRSETQYF. The CDR3 DNA reads as TGTGCCACCAGTGATTTCGGGCAGGGTCGATCGGAGACCCAGTACTTC.

The chain carries TRBV7-9 and TRBJ2-7; a possible D gene is TRBD2 (6 bases). Germline V gene sequence: CDR1 SEHNR, CDR2 FQNEAQ (reference sequence). The CDR3 consists of 13 residues. The ends were cut back, 7 bases at V and 3 bases at J, with 13 bases in the middle. Written as DNA, the CDR3 is TGTGCCAGCACCCAAGGGGAGGTCTACGAGCAGTACTTC. This encodes CASTQGEVYEQYF.

The chain combines TRBV28 with TRBJ2-1; possible D gene TRBD2, 5 bases. V was shortened by 3 bases and J by 4 bases, with 13 bases between the two germline ends. CDR3 length: 15 amino acids. The V gene's germline CDR1 is MDHEN and CDR2 SYDVKM. The CDR3 nucleotides read TGTGCCAGCAGTTTGCGAGGGATCATGTACAATGAGCAGTTCTTC. Its translation: CASSLRGIMYNEQFF.

V and J are TRBV5-6 and TRBJ2-2; 7 bases match TRBD1. The CDR3 extends over 16 amino acids. Trimming removed 3 bases from V and 0 bases from J; junction bases left unmatched: 5. Per the germline V gene, CDR1 is SGHDT and CDR2 is YYEEEE. Here the CDR3 reads CASSWGGTANTGELFF. In nucleotides, the CDR3 is TGTGCCAGCAGCTGGGGTGGGACAGCGAACACCGGGGAGCTGTTTTTT.

The chain recombines TRBV5-8 with TRBJ2-2, with D perhaps matching TRBD1 (7 bases). The CDR3 runs 15 residues. Trimming took off 4 bases at V and 1 base at J, with 11 bases between the two ends. Germline CDR1 is SGHTS and CDR2 is YDEGEE. The CDR3 protein is CASSAGQLNTGELFF. The DNA of the CDR3 is TGTGCCAGCAGCGCGGGACAGCTGAACACCGGGGAGCTGTTTTTT.

This sequence joins TRBV7-3 and TRBJ2-2; possibly TRBD2 for D (6 bases). The CDR3 spans 16 residues. The germline V and J ends were trimmed by 0 bases and 1 base, with 9 bases remaining between them. CDR1 is SGHTA, CDR2 FQGTGA, per germline. The CDR3 sequence: CASSLTSGGNTGELFF. CDR3 nucleotide sequence: TGTGCCAGCAGCTTAACTAGCGGAGGGAACACCGGGGAGCTGTTTTTT.

The chain employs TRBV30 and TRBJ2-7, with D tentatively TRBD2 (5 bases). Trimming pared 7 bases from V and 0 bases from J, leaving 10 bases between. Germline V lookup: CDR1 GTSNPN, CDR2 SVGIG (reference sequence). This CDR3 is built from 12 residues. CDR3 protein: CASSRDSYEQYF. The CDR3, as DNA: TGTGCCTCATCCCGGGACTCCTACGAGCAGTACTTC.

The chain carries TRBV18 and TRBJ2-5, with 7 bases identical to TRBD1. Germline V CDR1 and CDR2: KGHSH, LQKENI. The CDR3 extends over 14 amino acids. V was clipped by 6 bases and J by 2 bases; unmatched bases: 6. CDR3: CASSATGQQETQYF. In nucleotides, the CDR3 is TGTGCCAGCTCTGCTACGGGACAGCAAGAGACCCAGTACTTC.

V usage is TRBV30 and J usage is TRBJ1-5; TRBD1 is a possible D gene (5 bases). The ends were cut back, 2 bases at V and 6 bases at J, with 11 bases in the middle. The CDR3 totals 13 residues. Looked up from germline, CDR1 is GTSNPN and CDR2 is SVGIG (reference sequence). CDR3 in amino acids: CAWSRSGSQPQHF. CDR3 coding DNA: TGTGCCTGGAGTAGGTCAGGGTCTCAGCCCCAGCATTTT.

Remarks on this clone: One junction end disagrees with the germline gene, perhaps due to a read error. V and J are TRBV15 and TRBJ2-7, with D perhaps TRBD1 (5 bases). The germline V gene encodes CDR1 LNHNV and CDR2 YYDKDF (reference sequence). The CDR3 sequence is 12 residues long. The CDR3 reads CATSRDGAAREF. For the CDR3, the DNA is TGTGCCACCAGCAGAGATGGGGCGGCCCGCGAGTTC.

The V call is TRBV30, the J call TRBJ1-5; no firm D call. V gave up 0 bases and J gave up 0 bases, with 9 bases separating them. Germline assignment: CDR1 GTSNPN and CDR2 SVGIG (reference sequence). This CDR3 comprises 15 residues. The CDR3 DNA reads TGTGCCTGGAGTGTAAGTGGCCATAGCAATCAGCCCCAGCATTTT. Residues: CAWSVSGHSNQPQHF.

This clone showed up just once. V gene TRBV14 combines with J gene TRBJ1-3; D remains ambiguous. Per germline, CDR1 SGHDN and CDR2 FVKESK. This CDR3 is built from 13 residues. Trimming cost V 5 bases and J 1 base, with 6 bases left between them. In nucleotides, the CDR3 is TGTGCCAGCAGCAAACAATCTGGAAACACCATATATTTT. Residues: CASSKQSGNTIYF.

This rearrangement joins TRBV18 to TRBJ2-1, with TRBD2 matching 13 bases. The V gene end was trimmed by 4 bases and the J gene end by 5 bases; junction bases not matched to a gene: 5. The CDR3 consists of 16 residues. Per the germline V gene, CDR1 is KGHSH and CDR2 is LQKENI. CDR3: CASSQGTSGNNNEQFF. In DNA form, the CDR3 reads TGTGCCAGCTCACAGGGGACTAGCGGGAATAACAATGAGCAGTTCTTC.

V and J are TRBV7-9 and TRBJ1-1, with D maybe TRBD1 (5 bases). Between the trimmed V and J ends, which lost 1 base and 0 bases, there was a span of 9 bases. Germline-derived CDR1 and CDR2 are SEHNR and FQNEAQ (reference sequence). The CDR3 contains 15 residues. The CDR3 DNA sequence: TGTGCCAGCAGCTTAGGTTGGGACTTGAACACTGAAGCTTTCTTT. Amino acid sequence: CASSLGWDLNTEAFF.

V is TRBV9 and J is TRBJ1-1; D remains ambiguous. This CDR3 region has 13 residues. Looked up from germline, CDR1 is SGDLS and CDR2 is YYNGEE. With 0 bases removed from V and 3 bases from J, the gap between germline ends came to 6 bases. The CDR3 here is CASSVGADTEAFF. CDR3 sequence (DNA): TGTGCCAGCAGCGTAGGGGCAGACACTGAAGCTTTCTTT.

The chain couples TRBV11-2 to TRBJ2-5, with a possible D match to TRBD2 (6 bases). Germline values: CDR1 SGHAT, CDR2 FQNNGV. This CDR3 is 14 amino acids long. V was shortened by 0 bases and J by 7 bases, with 12 bases between the two germline ends. CDR3 coding DNA: TGTGCCAGCAGCTTAGATGGCCGGGAGTTGACCCAGTACTTC. Its translation: CASSLDGRELTQYF.

The chain carries TRBV28 and TRBJ2-3; TRBD2 aligns across 10 bases. V lost 8 bases, J lost 5 bases, and 10 bases stayed unmatched. This CDR3 has 15 residues. CDR1 and CDR2 from the germline V gene are MDHEN and SYDVKM. For the CDR3, the DNA is TGTGCCAGCGCCCCTAGCGGGAGCGGAGTAGATACGCAGTATTTT. Amino acid sequence: CASAPSGSGVDTQYF.

The chain links TRBV5-1 to TRBJ1-1; D unclear. CDR1 and CDR2 from the germline V gene are SGHRS and YFSETQ. The CDR3 has 14 residues. The ends were cut back, 4 bases at V and 6 bases at J, with 16 bases in the middle. The CDR3 DNA follows: TGCGCCAGCAGCCCAGGATACCTCGGCGCTGAAGCTTTCTTT. Its protein is CASSPGYLGAEAFF.

The CDR3: CASSRDIRETQYF. CDR3 coding DNA: TGTGCCAGCAGCAGGGACATAAGGGAGACCCAGTACTTC. The V and J genes are TRBV6-5 and TRBJ2-5; TRBD1 might be the D (6 bases). The V gene lost 6 bases and the J gene lost 5 bases, with 13 bases spanning the gap. CDR3 length equals 13 residues. Germline assignment: CDR1 MNHEY and CDR2 SVGAGI.

The chain uses TRBV19 and TRBJ2-7; 7 bases line up with TRBD2. Germline V CDR1 and CDR2: LNHDA, SQIVND (reference sequence). Trimming cost V 3 bases and J 3 bases; bases outside gene matches: 2. The CDR3 spans 13 residues. The CDR3 nucleotides read TGTGCCAGTAGTATCGGGGGGAACTACGAGCAGTACTTC. It specifies CASSIGGNYEQYF.

This chain uses TRBV3-1 (or the pseudogene TRBV3-2) with TRBJ2-5; D unclear. This CDR3 comprises 13 residues. The germline gives CDR1 LGHDT, CDR2 YNNKEL (reference sequence). V was trimmed by 3 bases and J by 5 bases, leaving 10 bases between them. The chain's CDR3 is CASSQGLRETQYF. The CDR3 coding sequence is TGTGCCAGCAGCCAGGGGTTGCGGGAGACCCAGTACTTC.

The V and J genes are TRBV19 and TRBJ1-1; D perhaps matches TRBD1 (5 bases). This CDR3 has 13 residues. V lost 8 bases and J lost 3, with 13 bases in between. Germline CDR1 is LNHDA and CDR2 is SQIVND (reference sequence). CDR3 coding DNA: TGTGCCAGTCTCAGGGCGGGGGACACTGAAGCTTTCTTT. Translating it yields CASLRAGDTEAFF.

The chain has TRBV27 and TRBJ1-1, with D uncertain. The CDR3 is 13 residues long. Germline assignment: CDR1 MNHEY and CDR2 SMNVEV (reference sequence). V was shortened by 4 bases and J by 0 bases, with 6 bases between the two germline ends. CDR3 coding DNA: TGTGCCAGCAGTTCACACCTGAACACTGAAGCTTTCTTT. Amino acid sequence: CASSSHLNTEAFF.

The chain links TRBV12-3 or TRBV12-4 to TRBJ1-1; a possible D gene is TRBD1 (5 bases). This CDR3 spans 13 amino acids. V was cut by 3 bases and J by 2 bases, with 7 bases left in between. The CDR3 sequence: CASSLGLNTEAFF. CDR3 nucleotides: TGTGCCAGCAGTTTGGGGCTTAACACTGAAGCTTTCTTT.